The 3 T cell receptor beta chains given below trace back to one sample, sequenced in a study of blood T cell repertoires in COVID-19. Clones were read by immunoSEQ multiplex PCR, and TCRdb kept only the in-frame ones, dropping some. The sample has roughly 250,000 clones, approximately 85% seen once. The source material was peripheral blood. These receptors all come from a human donor with COVID-19, enrolled during active disease. The donor label of this sample is uncertain.

The chain combines TRBV11-2 with TRBJ2-1, with 8 nucleotides matching TRBD2. Germline CDR1 SGHAT, CDR2 FQNNGV. Trimming cost V 3 bases and J 2 bases; bases outside gene matches: 9. The CDR3 covers 17 residues. CDR3 residues: CASSFSDRAGAYNEQFF. The CDR3 nucleotides are TGTGCCAGCAGCTTTTCCGATCGAGCGGGAGCCTACAATGAGCAGTTCTTC.

This clone was seen only a few times. This chain uses TRBV5-1 with TRBJ1-4; D is unresolved. Trimming took off 1 base at V and 7 bases at J, with 11 bases between the two ends. The CDR3 length is 14 residues. The V gene's germline CDR1 is SGHRS and CDR2 YFSETQ. DNA of the CDR3: TGCGCCAGCAGCTTGTCACCCAGTGGTGAAAAACTGTTTTTT. It specifies CASSLSPSGEKLFF.

This clone has a handful of counts. The V and J genes are TRBV7-3 and TRBJ2-1; D gene uncertain. The germline V gene encodes CDR1 SGHTA and CDR2 FQGTGA. Deletions cut 2 bases from V and 9 bases from J, with 14 bases between. This CDR3 has 14 amino acids. The CDR3 nucleotides are TGTGCCAGCAGCTTATTGCCCGGGTATGGTGAGCAGTTCTTC. Translated: CASSLLPGYGEQFF.